Listed here are 4 T cell receptor beta chains from one sample, sequenced in a study of naive and memory T cell subsets. The beta constant-region primer was an equimolar mix of two oligonucleotides covering TRBC1 and TRBC2. TCRdb itself ran the UMI-ligation and nested PCR reads through MiXCR, one entry per CDR3 protein. Found here are about 5,400 distinct CDR3 sequences, around 7% of them singletons; the top ten hold roughly 40%. Input material: effector memory CD8+ T cells from blood. Subset described: effector memory, CD45RA- CD27-. These receptors originate from a human donor in good health.

There are many counts of this clonotype. The chain has TRBV27 and TRBJ1-5, with D perhaps matching TRBD1 (6 bases). Germline V gene sequence: CDR1 MNHEY, CDR2 SMNVEV (reference sequence). The CDR3 is 14 residues long. Trimming stripped 2 bases from V and 3 bases from J, with 8 bases between. This chain's CDR3 is CASSLAGDNQPQHF. The CDR3 nucleotides read TGTGCCAGCAGTTTAGCAGGGGACAATCAGCCCCAGCATTTT.

This chain uses TRBV2 with TRBJ1-3; D unclear. CDR1 is SNHLY and CDR2 is FYNNEI in the germline V gene. Trimming shortened V by 2 bases and J by 4 bases, and 9 bases separated the two germline ends. This CDR3 region has 14 residues. The CDR3 region is CASSERGDGNTIYF. CDR3 in DNA: TGTGCCAGCAGTGAACGGGGAGACGGAAACACCATATATTTT.

This clonotype has a count of ten or more. This rearrangement joins TRBV4-2 to TRBJ2-6; D is unclear. The germline CDR1 and CDR2 sequences are LGHNA and YNFKEQ. The CDR3 is 16 residues long. V was pared by 2 bases and J by 1 base, with 9 bases between. This CDR3 reads CASSQRSGSGANVLTF. The CDR3 DNA is TGTGCCAGCAGCCAAAGGTCGGGTTCTGGGGCCAACGTCCTGACTTTC.

By share, this clonotype counts as medium-sized. The CDR3 is CSARDSRPAGDYEQYF. CDR3 DNA: TGCAGTGCTAGAGATTCGCGACCAGCGGGAGATTACGAGCAGTACTTC. V and J are TRBV20-1 and TRBJ2-7, with TRBD2 identical over 8 bases. Germline trimming cut 0 bases from V and 4 bases from J; bases unmatched to any gene: 11. Germline values: CDR1 DFQATT, CDR2 SNEGSKA (reference sequence). The CDR3 length is 16 residues.